The 14 T cell receptor beta chains listed next were all sequenced from one sample in a study of shared clonotypes between healthy human individuals. TCRdb's table, derived via immunoSEQ multiplex PCR, lists solely in-frame clones and lacks some. This table has roughly 2.5 million clones, approximately 94% appearing once. The sequencing input was naive CD4+ T cells sorted from blood. Subset indicated: CD45RA+ positively selected. These receptors were obtained from a man younger than 35 in good health.

The CDR3 reads CASSPPGLAGDTQYF. CDR3 coding DNA: TGTGCCAGCAGCCCGCCGGGACTAGCAGGGGATACGCAGTATTTT. The chain uses TRBV7-9 and TRBJ2-3; 9 bases are shared with TRBD2. Germline CDR1 reads SEHNR; CDR2 reads FQNEAQ (reference sequence). V lost 5 bases to trimming and J lost 6 bases; unmatched junction nucleotides: 9. There are 15 residues in the CDR3. The variable domain in full, with the rest retrieved from reference TRBV7-9 and TRBJ2-3, is DTGVSQNPRHKITKRGQNVTFRCDPISEHNRLYWYRQTLGQGPEFLTYFQNEAQLEKSRLLSDRFSAERPKGSFSTLEIQRTEQGDSAMYLCASSPPGLAGDTQYFGPGTRLTVL.

The V and J genes are TRBV25-1 and TRBJ2-7, with D perhaps being TRBD1 or TRBD2 (5 bases each). CDR1 is MGHDK and CDR2 is SYGVNS in the germline V gene. The V gene lost 5 bases and the J gene lost 0 bases, with 11 bases spanning the gap. The CDR3 extends over 14 amino acids. The chain's CDR3 is CASSRGDASYEQYF. The CDR3 bases are TGTGCCAGCAGTCGAGGGGACGCCTCCTACGAGCAGTACTTC.

The chain joins TRBV5-1 to TRBJ2-1; 12 bases map to TRBD2. The germline CDR1 and CDR2 sequences are SGHRS and YFSETQ. The CDR3 totals 17 residues. V was clipped by 2 bases and J by 9 bases; unmatched bases: 12. CDR3 nucleotide sequence: TGCGCCAGCAGCTTCGACCTCACTAGCGGGGGGCAGGGTGAGCAGTTCTTC. Amino acid sequence: CASSFDLTSGGQGEQFF.

This chain connects TRBV7-9 to TRBJ1-2; D is uncertain. Trimming took off 1 base at V and 8 bases at J, with 23 bases between the two ends. In germline, CDR1 is SEHNR, CDR2 FQNEAQ (reference sequence). CDR3 size: 17 residues. The DNA of the CDR3 is TGTGCCAGCAGCTTAGGAAAGGGTCCTAATTTGGACGTAGGCTACACCTTC. Its protein is CASSLGKGPNLDVGYTF.

A single count supports this clone. Other DNA sequences in the same sample also yield this CDR3. This chain connects TRBV9 to TRBJ1-3, with 10 bases aligning to TRBD1. V was clipped by 4 bases and J by 1 base; unmatched bases: 8. The germline CDR1 and CDR2 sequences are SGDLS and YYNGEE. This CDR3 spans 17 amino acids. The DNA of the CDR3 is TGTGCCAGCAGCCCCAGGGACAGGGGTCTTTCTGGAAACACCATATATTTT. This codes for CASSPRDRGLSGNTIYF.

This clone was detected only once. The rearrangement joins TRBV2 to TRBJ2-5; D possibly corresponds to TRBD2 (5 bases). CDR3 length equals 13 residues. Germline V gives CDR1 SNHLY, CDR2 FYNNEI. Between the trimmed V and J ends, which lost 8 bases and 7 bases, there was a span of 17 bases. CDR3 sequence (DNA): TGTGCCAGCGGAGGTGGCAGCTTGGGGACCCAGTACTTC. Residues: CASGGGSLGTQYF.

J is TRBJ2-5 and V is TRBV7-9; 8 nucleotides align to TRBD1. Germline V gene data show CDR1 as SEHNR and CDR2 as FQNEAQ (reference sequence). V shed 5 bases, J shed 4 bases, and the junction held 3 bases outside the gene matches. This CDR3 has 13 residues. CDR3: CASSAQGGETQYF. CDR3 nucleotide sequence: TGTGCCAGCAGCGCACAGGGGGGAGAGACCCAGTACTTC.

This rearrangement joins TRBV18 to TRBJ2-7; D remains unclear. V was trimmed by 1 base and J by 2 bases, leaving 12 bases between them. Germline CDR1 is KGHSH and CDR2 is LQKENI. This CDR3 has 15 amino acids. The CDR3 reads CASSPRVDSAYEQYF. The CDR3 DNA follows: TGTGCCAGCTCACCACGGGTCGATTCGGCCTACGAGCAGTACTTC.

The genes are TRBV19 and TRBJ1-5; D call uncertain. V dropped 7 bases and J dropped 1 base, with 14 bases sitting between them. CDR3 length: 15 residues. Germline V gene data show CDR1 as LNHDA and CDR2 as SQIVND (reference sequence). Written as DNA, the CDR3 is TGTGCCAGTAAACGCATCGAATTAAGCAATCAGCCCCAGCATTTT. Protein product: CASKRIELSNQPQHF.

The chain is built from TRBV5-4 and TRBJ2-3; 7 bases fit TRBD2. The germline CDR1 and CDR2 sequences are SGHNT and YYREEE (reference sequence). Unmatched junction bases numbered 7, after V lost 0 bases and J lost 0 bases. The CDR3 totals 17 residues. The CDR3 nucleotides read TGTGCCAGCAGCTTGGTCCTAAGCGGGACTAGCACAGATACGCAGTATTTT. Protein product: CASSLVLSGTSTDTQYF.

V is TRBV18 and J is TRBJ2-1; 10 nucleotides match TRBD2. Germline CDR1 and CDR2: KGHSH and LQKENI. With 3 bases clipped from V and 3 bases from J, the junction kept 8 bases outside the gene matches. The CDR3 consists of 17 residues. As DNA, the CDR3 is TGTGCCAGCTCACCCCGCCGGATAGCGGGGGGCTACAATGAGCAGTTCTTC. Encoded protein: CASSPRRIAGGYNEQFF.

The chain joins TRBV5-4 to TRBJ1-1; D is unresolved. This CDR3 comprises 15 residues. Trimming cost V 1 base and J 2 bases, with 12 bases left between them. Germline V gives CDR1 SGHNT, CDR2 YYREEE (reference sequence). The CDR3 nucleotides read TGTGCCAGCAGCTTGAGCAGTCTTCCTAACACTGAAGCTTTCTTT. Protein sequence: CASSLSSLPNTEAFF. The full variable domain, completed using reference TRBV5-4 and TRBJ1-1, is ETGVTQSPTHLIKTRGQQVTLRCSSQSGHNTVSWYQQALGQGPQFIFQYYREEENGRGNFPPRFSGLQFPNYSSELNVNALELDDSALYLCASSLSSLPNTEAFFGQGTRLTVV.

This clone has just one count. V is TRBV4-1 and J is TRBJ2-5; D is unclear. The germline V and J ends were trimmed by 0 bases and 4 bases, with 12 bases remaining between them. The CDR3 extends over 15 amino acids. Germline CDR1 MGHRA, CDR2 YSYEKL. CDR3 residues: CASSQDLGFIETQYF. The CDR3 DNA reads TGCGCCAGCAGCCAAGATCTTGGATTCATAGAGACCCAGTACTTC.

The chain couples TRBV27 to TRBJ1-6; 10 bases fit TRBD1. This CDR3 has 16 residues. V was clipped by 3 bases and J by 6 bases; unmatched bases: 5. CDR1 and CDR2 from the germline V gene are MNHEY and SMNVEV (reference sequence). This CDR3 reads CASSLSGTGVNSPLHF. CDR3 in DNA: TGTGCCAGCAGTTTGTCCGGGACAGGGGTTAATTCACCCCTCCACTTT.